The clone carrying this T cell receptor beta chain was counted only a few times. The sample originates from a study of T cell repertoires in cytomegalovirus infection. Trimming stripped 2 bases from V and 2 bases from J, with 3 bases between. This CDR3 has 12 amino acids. From germline, CDR1 is SGHVS and CDR2 FNYEAQ. TCRdb recomputed calls from the reads with MiXCR, one row per CDR3 protein. The sample includes 150,000 to 200,000 distinct CDR3 sequences, approximately 17% of them seen just once. The origin of this receptor is a human donor in good health (CMV status not recorded). Some clones in this sample may be carry-over from other donors' samples. The chain employs TRBV7-6 and TRBJ1-1, with unresolved D. The material sequenced was CD8+ T cells from PBMCs. CDR3 bases: TGTGCCAGCAGCTTATACAACACTGAAGCTTTCTTT. It codes for CASSLYNTEAFF.